The sample holds one count of the clone carrying this T cell receptor (beta chain). What it recognizes is unknown. Some clones are missing from TCRdb's copy, which holds only in-frame ones; the method was immunoSEQ multiplex PCR. Of about 36,000 clones detected, 55% to 75% appear once; the ten largest clones hold 9.5% to 13%. This entry is derived from a study of radiotherapy plus CTLA-4 blockade in lung cancer. Study details: Patients showed objective responses in about 20% of cases, and disease control was achieved by 25% to 35%.

This CDR3 comprises 16 residues. The V gene lost 3 bases and the J gene lost 0 bases, with 10 bases spanning the gap. Per germline, CDR1 SGHTS and CDR2 YDEGEE. CTLA-4 blockade using ipilimumab, together with focal radiation, was received by patients with chemo-refractory metastatic non-small-cell lung cancer. Study observations and caveats: Early blood T cell clone dynamics reportedly forecast response best, with interferon-beta. TCR clones originating in tumors grew in number in blood after radiotherapy plus ipilimumab.

The V call is TRBV5-8, the J call TRBJ1-6; D ambiguous. Source: peripheral blood, taken from a patient treated with radiotherapy plus ipilimumab. This TCR derives from a human donor with non-small cell lung cancer who had stable disease on radiotherapy plus ipilimumab. The CDR3 nucleotides are TGTGCCAGCAGCTCGACGAGGAGCTCCTATAATTCACCCCTCCACTTT. Residues: CASSSTRSSYNSPLHF. The entire variable domain, with the rest obtained from reference TRBV5-8 and TRBJ1-6, is as follows: EAGVTQSPTHLIKTRGQQATLRCSPISGHTSVYWYQQALGLGLQFLLWYDEGEERNRGNFPPRFSGRQFPNYSSELNVNALELEDSALYLCASSSTRSSYNSPLHFGNGTRLTVT.